These 20 T cell receptor beta chains came from one sample sequenced in a study of T cells after yellow fever vaccination. TCRdb redid the calling of the 5' RACE reads with MiXCR, one entry per CDR3 protein. The sample consists of around 150,000 distinct CDR3 sequences, around 7.2% of them appearing once. The sequences come from CD4+ T cells sorted from PBMCs, collected 5 days after the first yellow fever vaccination. These receptors were obtained from a man younger than 35 who received the YFV17D yellow fever vaccine.

This clonotype has only a few counts. V gene TRBV6-2 or TRBV6-3 combines with J gene TRBJ2-7, with D perhaps matching TRBD1 (6 bases). V was cut by 6 bases and J by 5 bases, with 14 bases left in between. There are 13 residues in the CDR3. Looked up from germline, CDR1 is MNHEY and CDR2 is SVGEGT. Here the CDR3 reads CASSHQGTNEQYV. CDR3 DNA: TGTGCCAGCAGCCATCAGGGGACAAACGAGCAGTACGTC.

Many counts were recorded for this clonotype. The CDR3 spells CAISESGGGGANVLTF. CDR3 bases: TGTGCCATCAGTGAGTCAGGAGGCGGTGGGGCCAACGTCCTGACTTTC. The J gene is TRBJ2-6, the V gene TRBV10-3; D perhaps matches TRBD2 (5 bases). Germline loops: CDR1 ENHRY, CDR2 SYGVKD. This CDR3 contains 16 residues. V gave up 0 bases and J gave up 3 bases, with 9 bases separating them.

This clonotype was detected ten times or more. The chain employs TRBV10-3 and TRBJ1-1; D unresolved. Germline CDR1 is ENHRY and CDR2 is SYGVKD. The CDR3 contains 13 residues. V lost 7 bases, J lost 4 bases, and 13 bases lay in between. The CDR3, as DNA: TGTGCCATCATTGGGGAAGGTGGCACTGAAGCTTTCTTT. It translates to CAIIGEGGTEAFF.

Many counts were recorded for this clonotype. The V call is TRBV20-1, the J call TRBJ2-1, with TRBD2 as a possible D gene (7 bases). Germline V lookup: CDR1 DFQATT, CDR2 SNEGSKA (reference sequence). CDR3 size: 14 residues. V gave up 5 bases and J gave up 4 bases, with 15 bases separating them. CDR3 DNA sequence: TGCAGTGCTGGGGGGGGGCAGGGATACAATGAGCAGTTCTTC. It is translated as CSAGGGQGYNEQFF.

This clonotype was counted ten times or more. The rearrangement joins TRBV5-1 to TRBJ1-6; D gene uncertain. This CDR3 contains 15 residues. Germline-derived CDR1 and CDR2 are SGHRS and YFSETQ. V was clipped by 0 bases and J by 7 bases, with 11 bases between them. The CDR3 is CASSLEAIGNSPLHF. The CDR3 nucleotides read TGCGCCAGCAGCTTGGAGGCGATTGGGAATTCACCCCTCCACTTT. Variable domain in full (rest from reference TRBV5-1 and TRBJ1-6): KAGVTQTPRYLIKTRGQQVTLSCSPISGHRSVSWYQQTPGQGLQFLFEYFSETQRNKGNFPGRFSGRQFSNSRSEMNVSTLELGDSALYLCASSLEAIGNSPLHFGNGTRLTVT.

This clonotype appeared a few times. The V call is TRBV15, the J call TRBJ2-3, with TRBD1 identical over 9 bases. The ends lost 2 bases at V and 6 bases at J; junction bases unmatched: 6. CDR1 LNHNV and CDR2 YYDKDF come from the germline V gene (reference sequence). The CDR3 length is 15 residues. The CDR3 sequence: CATSRNTGGVDTQYF. The DNA for the CDR3 is TGTGCCACCAGCAGAAATACAGGGGGCGTGGATACGCAGTATTTT.

This clonotype was picked up many times. The chain employs TRBV12-3 or TRBV12-4 and TRBJ1-1; weak D call: TRBD1 (6 bases). Trimming removed 6 bases from V and 4 bases from J, with 15 bases in between. The CDR3 has 14 amino acids. The CDR3 here is CASRVQGLGTEAFF. CDR3 in DNA: TGTGCCAGCAGAGTACAGGGTCTTGGCACTGAAGCTTTCTTT.

This clonotype was counted at least ten times. The chain uses TRBV10-3 and TRBJ2-2; 7 positions agree with TRBD1. Germline loops: CDR1 ENHRY, CDR2 SYGVKD. The trim removed 5 bases at V and 5 bases at J, leaving 8 bases unmatched. This CDR3 is 15 amino acids long. DNA for the CDR3: TGTGCCATCAGTTACAGGGGATCAGGAACCGGGGAGCTGTTTTTT. It translates to CAISYRGSGTGELFF.

This clonotype was detected only a few times. The chain combines TRBV5-1 with TRBJ1-5, with D unresolved. The CDR3 has 19 residues. Germline CDR1 reads SGHRS; CDR2 reads YFSETQ. V was clipped by 3 bases and J by 0 bases, with 22 bases between them. The CDR3 DNA reads TGCGCCAGCAGCTCCCCTTTTTTCCAAGCCCAACATAGCAATCAGCCCCAGCATTTT. Translating gives CASSSPFFQAQHSNQPQHF.

This clonotype was observed many times. The chain couples TRBV5-1 to TRBJ2-1, with a tentative D call TRBD2 (7 bases). V was trimmed by 0 bases and J by 0 bases, leaving 10 bases between them. CDR3 size: 16 residues. Germline values: CDR1 SGHRS, CDR2 YFSETQ. The CDR3 reads CASSLAGGASYNEQFF. The DNA of the CDR3 is TGCGCCAGCAGCTTGGCTGGGGGGGCCTCCTACAATGAGCAGTTCTTC. Full variable domain (rest looked up from reference TRBV5-1 and TRBJ2-1): KAGVTQTPRYLIKTRGQQVTLSCSPISGHRSVSWYQQTPGQGLQFLFEYFSETQRNKGNFPGRFSGRQFSNSRSEMNVSTLELGDSALYLCASSLAGGASYNEQFFGPGTRLTVL.

V usage is TRBV12-3 or TRBV12-4 and J usage is TRBJ1-2; a possible D gene is TRBD1 (5 bases). V lost 1 base, J lost 8 bases, and 14 bases lay in between. The CDR3 totals 14 residues. This CDR3 is CASSLVGRVGGYTF. In DNA, the CDR3 is TGTGCCAGCAGTTTAGTCGGCAGGGTAGGGGGCTACACCTTC.

Ten or more counts support this clonotype. The J gene is TRBJ1-5, the V gene TRBV12-3 or TRBV12-4, with 11 nucleotides matching TRBD1. This CDR3 has 15 residues. With V trimmed by 4 bases and J by 6 bases, 5 bases remained unmatched. The CDR3 here is CASSSGQGESQPQHF. For the CDR3, the DNA is TGTGCCAGCAGTTCGGGACAGGGGGAGAGTCAGCCCCAGCATTTT.

In this sample, this clonotype turned up many times. The chain recombines TRBV5-1 with TRBJ1-5; the D gene is possibly TRBD1 (5 bases). Germline assignment: CDR1 SGHRS and CDR2 YFSETQ. The CDR3 is 15 amino acids. V lost 2 bases, J lost 8 bases, and 17 bases lay in between. The CDR3 bases are TGCGCCAGCAGCTTCTCGGGACTGGGAGGGGAGCCCCAGCATTTT. It translates to CASSFSGLGGEPQHF. Combining the CDR3 with reference TRBV5-1 and TRBJ1-5 gives the whole variable domain KAGVTQTPRYLIKTRGQQVTLSCSPISGHRSVSWYQQTPGQGLQFLFEYFSETQRNKGNFPGRFSGRQFSNSRSEMNVSTLELGDSALYLCASSFSGLGGEPQHFGDGTRLSIL.

The chain recombines TRBV2 with TRBJ1-4, with D hard to call. The germline V gene encodes CDR1 SNHLY and CDR2 FYNNEI. Trimming stripped 2 bases from V and 0 bases from J, with 4 bases between. The CDR3 consists of 14 residues. CDR3 DNA: TGTGCCAGCAGTGAACGTGCAACTAATGAAAAACTGTTTTTT. Translation: CASSERATNEKLFF.

This chain connects TRBV7-2 to TRBJ1-5; 7 nucleotides match TRBD1. There are 16 residues in the CDR3. V lost 2 bases and J lost 1; bases outside the gene matches: 5. Germline assignment: CDR1 SGHTA and CDR2 FQGNSA. In DNA, the CDR3 is TGTGCCAGCAGCTTAACCGGGACAGTAAGCAATCAGCCCCAGCATTTT. Translation gives CASSLTGTVSNQPQHF.

The J gene is TRBJ1-2, the V gene TRBV7-9, with D maybe TRBD1 (6 bases). Germline V gene data show CDR1 as SEHNR and CDR2 as FQNEAQ (reference sequence). The CDR3 extends over 14 amino acids. V lost 4 bases to trimming and J lost 4 bases, with 13 bases between them. CDR3 loop: CASSSRQEFYGYTF. CDR3 nucleotides: TGTGCCAGCAGCTCGAGACAGGAATTCTATGGCTACACCTTC. Using reference TRBV7-9 and TRBJ1-2 for the parts outside the CDR3, the full variable domain is DTGVSQNPRHKITKRGQNVTFRCDPISEHNRLYWYRQTLGQGPEFLTYFQNEAQLEKSRLLSDRFSAERPKGSFSTLEIQRTEQGDSAMYLCASSSRQEFYGYTFGSGTRLTVV.

This rearrangement joins TRBV9 to TRBJ2-6; no clear D. Germline assignment: CDR1 SGDLS and CDR2 YYNGEE. This CDR3 spans 14 amino acids. V lost 3 bases and J lost 1, with 5 bases in between. The CDR3 reads CASSDTSGANVLTF. CDR3 coding DNA: TGTGCCAGCAGCGATACATCTGGGGCCAACGTCCTGACTTTC. The whole variable domain, remainder taken from reference TRBV9 and TRBJ2-6, is DSGVTQTPKHLITATGQRVTLRCSPRSGDLSVYWYQQSLDQGLQFLIQYYNGEERAKGNILERFSAQQFPDLHSELNLSSLELGDSALYFCASSDTSGANVLTFGAGSRLTVL.

This clonotype has a count of ten or more. The chain links TRBV3-1 to TRBJ2-3; tentatively, D is TRBD2 (5 bases). The CDR3 has 14 residues. Germline V gene lookup returns CDR1 LGHDT and CDR2 YNNKEL (reference sequence). Trimming shortened V by 6 bases and J by 6 bases, and 16 bases separated the two germline ends. The CDR3 DNA reads as TGTGCCAGCAGTTTGATATCCGGGGAGGATACGCAGTATTTT. Amino acids: CASSLISGEDTQYF.

This clonotype has ten or more counts. The J gene is TRBJ2-4, the V gene TRBV29-1, with D hard to call. The CDR3 is made up of 13 amino acids. Germline CDR1 SQVTM, CDR2 ANQGSEA. V gave up 7 bases and J gave up 8 bases, with 18 bases separating them. CDR3 coding DNA: TGCAGCGCTGGGCATAGTGAGCAAGACATTCAGTACTTC. Residues: CSAGHSEQDIQYF.

This clonotype was counted at least ten times. The chain links TRBV12-3 or TRBV12-4 to TRBJ2-3; tentatively, D is TRBD2 (7 bases). The CDR3 spans 14 residues. Trimming pared 3 bases from V and 5 bases from J, leaving 12 bases between. The CDR3 spells CASSLGGGGDTQYF. CDR3 bases: TGTGCCAGCAGTTTGGGGGGCGGGGGAGATACGCAGTATTTT.